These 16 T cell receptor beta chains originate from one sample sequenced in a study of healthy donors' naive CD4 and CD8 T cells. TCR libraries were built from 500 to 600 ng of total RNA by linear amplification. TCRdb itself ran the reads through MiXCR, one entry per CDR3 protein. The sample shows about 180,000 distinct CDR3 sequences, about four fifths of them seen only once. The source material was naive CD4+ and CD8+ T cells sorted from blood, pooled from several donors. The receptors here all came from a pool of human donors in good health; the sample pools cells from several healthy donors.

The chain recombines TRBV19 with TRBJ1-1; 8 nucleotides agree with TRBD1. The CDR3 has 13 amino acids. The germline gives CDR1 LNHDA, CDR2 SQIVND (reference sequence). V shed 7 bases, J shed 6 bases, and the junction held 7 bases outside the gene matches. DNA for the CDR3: TGTGCCAGTAAGGACAGGGAGAAACCTGAAGCTTTCTTT. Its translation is CASKDREKPEAFF.

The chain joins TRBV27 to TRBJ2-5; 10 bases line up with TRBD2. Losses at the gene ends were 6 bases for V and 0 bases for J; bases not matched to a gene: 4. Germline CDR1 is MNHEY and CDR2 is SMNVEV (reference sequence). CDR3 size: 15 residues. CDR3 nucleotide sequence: TGTGCCAGCAGGACTAGCGGGCCGTACCAAGAGACCCAGTACTTC. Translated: CASRTSGPYQETQYF.

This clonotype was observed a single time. CDR3 loop: CSVHDGAYEQYF. The DNA for the CDR3 is TGCAGCGTACATGACGGCGCCTACGAGCAGTACTTC. The chain links TRBV29-1 to TRBJ2-7; D call uncertain. The CDR3 is 12 amino acids. In germline, CDR1 is SQVTM, CDR2 ANQGSEA. Trimming stripped 6 bases from V and 2 bases from J, with 11 bases between.

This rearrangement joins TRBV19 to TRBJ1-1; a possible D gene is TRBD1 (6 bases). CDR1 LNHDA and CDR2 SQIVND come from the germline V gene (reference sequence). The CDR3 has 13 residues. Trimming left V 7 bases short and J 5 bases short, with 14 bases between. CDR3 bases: TGTGCCAGTAAACTTAACAGGGATACTGAAGCTTTCTTT. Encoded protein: CASKLNRDTEAFF.

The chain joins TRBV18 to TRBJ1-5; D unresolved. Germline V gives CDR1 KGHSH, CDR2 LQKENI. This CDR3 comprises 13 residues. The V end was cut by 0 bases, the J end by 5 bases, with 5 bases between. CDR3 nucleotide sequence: TGTGCCAGCTCACCACCGGGTTATCAGCCCCAGCATTTT. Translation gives CASSPPGYQPQHF.

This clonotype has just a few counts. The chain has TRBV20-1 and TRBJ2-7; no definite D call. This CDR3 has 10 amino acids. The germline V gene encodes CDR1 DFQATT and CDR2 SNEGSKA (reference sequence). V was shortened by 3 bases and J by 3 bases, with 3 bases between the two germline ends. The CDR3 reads CSASDYEQYF. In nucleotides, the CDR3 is TGCAGTGCTAGTGACTACGAGCAGTACTTC.

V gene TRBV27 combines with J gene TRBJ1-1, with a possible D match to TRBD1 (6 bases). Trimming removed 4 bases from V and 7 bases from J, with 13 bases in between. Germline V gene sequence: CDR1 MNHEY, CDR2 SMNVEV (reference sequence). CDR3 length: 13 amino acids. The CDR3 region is CASSYQGWGEAFF. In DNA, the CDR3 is TGTGCCAGCAGTTACCAGGGGTGGGGTGAAGCTTTCTTT.

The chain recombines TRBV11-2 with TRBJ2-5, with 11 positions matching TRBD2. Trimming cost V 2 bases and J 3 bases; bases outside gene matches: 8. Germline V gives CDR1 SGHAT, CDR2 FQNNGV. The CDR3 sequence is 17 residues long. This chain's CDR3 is CASSLRASGGHEETQYF. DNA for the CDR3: TGTGCCAGCAGCTTAAGGGCTAGCGGGGGGCATGAAGAGACCCAGTACTTC.

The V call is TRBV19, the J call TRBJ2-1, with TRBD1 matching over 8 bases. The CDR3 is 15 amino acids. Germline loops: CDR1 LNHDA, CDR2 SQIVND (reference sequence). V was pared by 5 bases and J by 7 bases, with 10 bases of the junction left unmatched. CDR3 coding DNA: TGTGCCAGTAGTGTCTTGGGACAGGATTCAAATGAGCAGTTCTTC. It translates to CASSVLGQDSNEQFF.

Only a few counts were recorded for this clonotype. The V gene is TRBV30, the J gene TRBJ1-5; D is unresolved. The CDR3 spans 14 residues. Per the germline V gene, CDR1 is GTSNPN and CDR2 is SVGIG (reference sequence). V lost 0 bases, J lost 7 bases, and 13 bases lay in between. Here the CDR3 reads CAWSVPARGQPQHF. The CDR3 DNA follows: TGTGCCTGGAGTGTACCGGCCCGAGGGCAGCCCCAGCATTTT.

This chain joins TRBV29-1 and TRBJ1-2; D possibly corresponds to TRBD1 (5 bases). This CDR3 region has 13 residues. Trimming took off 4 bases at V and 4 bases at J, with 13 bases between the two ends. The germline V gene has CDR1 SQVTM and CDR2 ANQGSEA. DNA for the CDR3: TGCAGCGTTGGAGCAGGGATCGGCTATGGCTACACCTTC. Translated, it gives CSVGAGIGYGYTF.

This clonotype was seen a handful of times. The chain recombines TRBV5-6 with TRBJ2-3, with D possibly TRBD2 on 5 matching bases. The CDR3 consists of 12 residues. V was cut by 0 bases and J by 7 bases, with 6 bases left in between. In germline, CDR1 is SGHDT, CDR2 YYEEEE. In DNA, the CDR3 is TGTGCCAGCAGCTTGGCGGGGAATACGCAGTATTTT. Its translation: CASSLAGNTQYF.

The CDR3 DNA reads TGCAGCGTTGGTGGCGGCCCTGGGGCCAACGTCCTGACTTTC. Translated: CSVGGGPGANVLTF. The genes are TRBV29-1 and TRBJ2-6; D ambiguous. V lost 4 bases and J lost 2, with 9 bases in between. Germline-derived CDR1 and CDR2 are SQVTM and ANQGSEA. This CDR3 spans 14 amino acids.

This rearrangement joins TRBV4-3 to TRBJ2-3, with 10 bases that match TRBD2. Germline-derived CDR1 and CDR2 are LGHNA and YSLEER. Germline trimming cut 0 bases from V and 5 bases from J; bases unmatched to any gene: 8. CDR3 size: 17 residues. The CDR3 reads CASSQELAGAWGDTQYF. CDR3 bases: TGCGCCAGCAGCCAAGAGCTAGCGGGGGCTTGGGGAGATACGCAGTATTTT.

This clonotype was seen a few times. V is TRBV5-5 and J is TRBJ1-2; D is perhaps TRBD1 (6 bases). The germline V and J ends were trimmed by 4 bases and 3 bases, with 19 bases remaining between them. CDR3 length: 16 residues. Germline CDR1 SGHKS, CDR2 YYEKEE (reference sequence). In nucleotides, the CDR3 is TGTGCCAGCAGCCCGTTCGGACAGCGGGGAGACTATGGCTACACCTTC. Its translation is CASSPFGQRGDYGYTF.

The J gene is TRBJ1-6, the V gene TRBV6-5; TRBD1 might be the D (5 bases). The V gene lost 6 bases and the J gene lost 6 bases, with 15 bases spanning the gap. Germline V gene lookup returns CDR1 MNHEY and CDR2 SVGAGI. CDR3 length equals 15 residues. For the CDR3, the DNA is TGTGCCAGCAGGTTTTCAGGGATCGCTAATTCACCCCTCCACTTT. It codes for CASRFSGIANSPLHF.